A selection of T cell receptor beta chains follows, all from one sample in a study of blood T cell repertoires in COVID-19. Libraries were prepared by immunoSEQ multiplex PCR; TCRdb keeps only in-frame clonotypes and omits some of them. The table shows about 67,000 clones, with over 70% occurring only once. The material sequenced was peripheral blood. These receptors came from a man aged 50-60 years with active COVID-19. CDR3s include the opening cysteine and the closing phenylalanine or tryptophan. The order of the fields is J gene, V gene, D gene, clone size, CDR3 DNA, CDR3 protein. D genes are given only for firm matches. The size of a clone is reported for some rows only, either as once, few or many, or as a class for expanded clones.

J gene: TRBJ1-2; V gene: TRBV21-1; D gene: -; clone size: -; CDR3 DNA: TGTGCCAGCAGCAAAAAAAGGGGACAGAGAACCTCTATTAGTTATGGCTACACCTTC; CDR3 protein: CASSKKRGQRTSISYGYTF
J gene: TRBJ2-5; V gene: TRBV7-8; D gene: TRBD2; clone size: -; CDR3 DNA: TGTGCCAGCAGCGTCGGACTAGCGGGGAAGATTGAGACCCAGTACTTC; CDR3 protein: CASSVGLAGKIETQYF
J gene: TRBJ1-5; V gene: TRBV6-6; D gene: TRBD1; clone size: -; CDR3 DNA: TGTGCCAGCTGCGACAGGGCGGTGGGTCAGCCCCAGCATTTT; CDR3 protein: CASCDRAVGQPQHF
J gene: TRBJ1-2; V gene: TRBV27; D gene: -; clone size: few; CDR3 DNA: TGTGCCAGCAGTTATTCACGACTCGGGGATGAGTCCTATGGCTACACCTTC; CDR3 protein: CASSYSRLGDESYGYTF
J gene: TRBJ2-7; V gene: TRBV5-6; D gene: TRBD2; clone size: few; CDR3 DNA: TGTGCCAGCAGCAACATTCGGGGACTAGGGGAATCCTACGAGCAGTACTTC; CDR3 protein: CASSNIRGLGESYEQYF
J gene: TRBJ2-5; V gene: TRBV2; D gene: TRBD2; clone size: -; CDR3 DNA: TGTGCCAGCAATGCGGGAGGGCCCTTTTCTGAGACCCAGTACTTC; CDR3 protein: CASNAGGPFSETQYF
J gene: TRBJ2-7; V gene: TRBV27; D gene: TRBD1; clone size: -; CDR3 DNA: TGTGCCAGCAACACAACCGGGACAGGAAAAACCTACGAGCAGTACTTC; CDR3 protein: CASNTTGTGKTYEQYF
J gene: TRBJ1-6; V gene: TRBV6-5; D gene: -; clone size: few; CDR3 DNA: TGTGCCAGCAGTTACTCCGTCTATTCACCCCTCCACTTT; CDR3 protein: CASSYSVYSPLHF
J gene: TRBJ1-5; V gene: TRBV9; D gene: -; clone size: -; CDR3 DNA: TGTGCCAGCGGCCCGGGTAGGCAGCCCCAGCATTTT; CDR3 protein: CASGPGRQPQHF
J gene: TRBJ1-2; V gene: TRBV28; D gene: TRBD1; clone size: -; CDR3 DNA: TGTGCCAGCAGTCCCGGGACAGGGGGCTGGGATGGCTACACCTTC; CDR3 protein: CASSPGTGGWDGYTF
J gene: TRBJ2-1; V gene: TRBV27; D gene: TRBD1; clone size: -; CDR3 DNA: TGTGCCAGCAGAAAAAGCGGGACAGGGTACTACAATGAGCAGTTCTTC; CDR3 protein: CASRKSGTGYYNEQFF
J gene: TRBJ2-7; V gene: TRBV6-2/TRBV6-3; D gene: -; clone size: -; CDR3 DNA: TGTGCCAGCAGTTACCTCGAACGTGGGGCGATCTCCTACGAGCAGTACTTC; CDR3 protein: CASSYLERGAISYEQYF
J gene: TRBJ1-2; V gene: TRBV7-2; D gene: -; clone size: -; CDR3 DNA: TGTGCCAGCAGCCGCACTGACAGAGACTATGGCTACACCTTC; CDR3 protein: CASSRTDRDYGYTF
J gene: TRBJ2-7; V gene: TRBV28; D gene: TRBD2; clone size: once; CDR3 DNA: TGTGCCAGCAGTTCGAGCGGGAGAATTGAGCAGTACTTC; CDR3 protein: CASSSSGRIEQYF
J gene: TRBJ2-7; V gene: TRBV7-2; D gene: -; clone size: -; CDR3 DNA: TGTGCCAGCAGCTTGGCCAGCGGAACCTACGAGCAGTACTTC; CDR3 protein: CASSLASGTYEQYF
J gene: TRBJ1-4; V gene: TRBV10-3; D gene: TRBD1; clone size: -; CDR3 DNA: TGTGCCATCAGCGCCGTAATAGGACAGGGGGAGAATGAAAAACTGTTTTTT; CDR3 protein: CAISAVIGQGENEKLFF
J gene: TRBJ2-4; V gene: TRBV4-2; D gene: -; clone size: -; CDR3 DNA: TGTGCCAGCAGCCAAGTCGGACGGGATGGAGCCAAAAACATTCAGTACTTC; CDR3 protein: CASSQVGRDGAKNIQYF
J gene: TRBJ1-2; V gene: TRBV4-1; D gene: -; clone size: few; CDR3 DNA: TGCGCCAGCAGCCAAGGTCAGGGCGCAGTCTATGGCTACACCTTC; CDR3 protein: CASSQGQGAVYGYTF
J gene: TRBJ1-4; V gene: TRBV28; D gene: -; clone size: -; CDR3 DNA: TGTGCCAGCAGTTTATCGAGGACTAATGAAAAACTGTTTTTT; CDR3 protein: CASSLSRTNEKLFF
J gene: TRBJ1-6; V gene: TRBV2; D gene: TRBD1; clone size: -; CDR3 DNA: TGTGCCAGCAGTGTGGGACAGGGGGTATCACCCCTCCACTTT; CDR3 protein: CASSVGQGVSPLHF